The present entry profiles one TCR beta chain with its context. This specimen belongs to a study of T cell changes during pregnancy in multiple sclerosis. TCRdb's copy holds only in-frame clones and misses some; the assay was immunoSEQ multiplex PCR. The data contain fewer than 70,000 clones, about nine tenths of them singletons. This CDR3 spans 15 amino acids. V was shortened by 2 bases and J by 1 base, with 12 bases between the two germline ends. Per the germline V gene, CDR1 is MNHEY and CDR2 is SVGAGI. The clonotype originates from a female donor in good health, enrolled as a control in a pregnancy study. The V and J genes are TRBV6-5 and TRBJ2-7, with a tentative D call TRBD2 (6 bases). This specimen consisted of peripheral blood, obtained in the second trimester of pregnancy. The CDR3 DNA is TGTGCCAGCAGTTACCAGACTAGTTCTTCCTACGAGCAGTACTTC. This gives the protein CASSYQTSSSYEQYF.